What follows describes a single T cell receptor (beta chain). It has no known antigen specificity. It has no much larger one-base neighbor in the sample; base qualities were not kept. The cohort was made up of 666 healthy bone marrow donors. At the time of sampling, every cohort member was nominally healthy, though immune exposures that went unrecorded were likely present. The donor was CMV seronegative and belonged to the group of several hundred seronegative cohort members. Every donor gave a peripheral blood sample, and the peripheral blood mononuclear cells from that sample were used for TCR beta sequencing. Genomic DNA was extracted from the blood cell samples with the Qiagen DNeasy Blood Extraction Kit. The record originates from a study of cytomegalovirus exposure and HLA in healthy donors (dated by TCRdb to 2016 to 2017). Background on the whole study: According to an earlier analysis of 550 to 750 of the donors, roughly 180 million T cells yielded roughly 110 million unique TCR beta sequences and more than 250 Gb of sequence data. A later genetic analysis took genome-wide SNP genotypes for about 65% of the roughly 670 donors and used that subset as a discovery cohort. HLA typing covered class I and class II loci at four-digit resolution. The study profiled the T cell repertoires of under 700 subjects by immunosequencing and related them to cytomegalovirus serostatus. An earlier analysis of some 600 of the donors applied high-throughput TCR beta sequencing to assess whether each TCR beta V gene segment acted as functional or pseudogenic. About 280 gigabases of sequencing data and around 85 million unique TCR sequences made up an early release that covered under 750 HLA-typed donors. Because of strong linkage in the cohort, five DR-DQ haplotypes were treated as single units for association and clustering. The genetic ancestry cluster associated with self-reported Caucasian donors included roughly 84% of the 398 genotyped donors. All discovery cohort repertoires had been generated on a single sequencing platform. In a later analysis, previously published TCR beta repertoires from 600 to 850 donors were re-analyzed and high-resolution HLA genotyping was added so that TCR occurrence patterns could be studied. Donor age, sex, ethnicity and CMV serostatus were compiled together with the repertoire data. Typing coverage differed by locus: A, B, C, DRB1 and DQB1 were typed in about 629-640 donors, DQA1 in approximately 520, DPA1 in around 600, and DPB1 in just under 490. Along with the approximately 700-subject first cohort, a separate validation cohort of more than 90 different subjects was used. Across some 400 genotyped donors of the cohort, an average of approximately 200,000 unique TCR beta nucleotide sequences per donor were sequenced, and roughly 17% of those sequences were non-productive. To predict cytomegalovirus infection status, the study brought together high-throughput TCR immunosequencing, statistical association of individual TCRs with disease status, and machine learning. Rather than drawing on any new phenotypic data, the later analysis identified candidate immune exposures from TCR beta sequences and the way those sequences occurred across donors. The study was designed to test whether signatures of past pathogen exposure could be identified by cataloging public T cell receptors.

At the junction V is shortened by 1 base and J by 5 bases, with 14 bases in between. Taken from the germline V gene (reference sequence), the CDR1 and CDR2 loops are LNHDA and SQIVND. The CDR3 starts with the cysteine, ends with the phenylalanine, and has 15 residues. Left in the record is the CDR3 DNA by itself, 45 bases read in frame from the first base. Points the paper makes about the study in general: The presence/absence analyses assumed that sequencing depth was roughly uniform across donors, and that assumption may not be true. According to the authors, the approach could potentially be generalized to other disease states and immunological phenotypes. In a later analysis, about 16,000 TCR beta sequences were associated with specific HLA alleles at a false discovery rate of 0.05. An association between a missense DCLRE1C variant and V-gene and J-gene trimming of TCR beta chains was found in a later genetic analysis and replicated in an independent cohort. The study listed 150 to 200 TCR beta chains as associated with cytomegalovirus. Correlated functional status among segregating V segments might reflect linkage disequilibrium, but an unknown experimental factor could not be ruled out. Broadly in line with IMGT annotations, most TCR beta V segments showed up in productive rearrangements about 90% or about 30% of the time in an earlier analysis of approximately 600 of the donors. A few of the identified cytomegalovirus-associated TCR beta chains were confirmed in vitro to be specific for cytomegalovirus antigens. Across donors, most TCR sequences were observed very rarely, whereas some public TCRs were present in many individuals. Because the 87-base-pair reads could not distinguish some IMGT-functional V segments, including TRBV6-2 and TRBV6-3, those segments were excluded. The classifier was reported to diagnose cytomegalovirus status with high specificity and sensitivity in both the original and validation cohorts. A later analysis found that most CMV-associated TCR beta chains appeared HLA-restricted, with HLA associations seemingly driven largely by CMV exposure. Because counts were too low, roughly 18 rarely observed V segments, including chromosome 9 orphons, were left out of the earlier analysis of approximately 500 of the donors. A further reported finding was that TCR beta sequences accurately predicted the HLA-A and HLA-B alleles for most subjects in the first cohort. In a later analysis, HLA-associated TCR beta chains were found to be more clonally expanded and to have lower generation probabilities than equally common non-associated chains. A group of highly shared sequence variants was considered likely to be a technical artifact of the sequencing pipeline. In a later analysis, the rate of TCR association differed among HLA loci, with DRB1 alleles having the most associated TCRs and HLA-C alleles having the fewest. When HLA alleles, especially DR and DQ, strongly co-occurred, attributing TCR associations to individual alleles was difficult. CMV serostatus was the only immune exposure information available for the cohort. Several of the top co-occurrence clusters appeared to be linked to parvovirus B19, influenza, CMV and Epstein-Barr virus, according to a later analysis. Only TCR beta chains were sequenced in this cohort, and the absence of alpha or paired-chain data limited detectable features. HLA typing was unavailable for some donors at each locus, so association tests used only the typed subset. A later genetic analysis reported fewer N-insertions in productive TCRs among donors in an Asian-associated ancestry cluster than the roughly 700-donor mean.

Library preparation employed the immunoSEQ multiplex PCR assay. For the multiplex PCR, a mixture combining 60 forward primers for TCR Vbeta segments and 13 reverse primers for TCR Jbeta segments was used. The CDR3 region of rearranged TCR beta genes was amplified from genomic DNA by a multiplex PCR assay. The amplified TCR beta libraries were sequenced on the Illumina HiSeq System as 87-base-pair reads. In the authors' own workflow: In a later analysis, tens of millions of unique TCR beta chains were counted across the roughly 610 repertoires, and around 11 million of these chains were shared by at least two donors. To remove PCR and sequencing errors, raw reads were error-corrected and collapsed into unique sequences using a nearest-neighbor algorithm that merged closely related sequences. CDR3 sequences were aligned to IMGT reference sequences to assign V, D and J gene segments. For a sequence to be retained, a match of at least six nucleotides to both a V gene segment and a J gene segment was required. Rearrangements were called productive when the CDR3 lacked stop codons and stayed in frame with V and J; all others were non-productive. Following IMGT convention, CDR3 was defined as the stretch from the second conserved V-encoded cysteine up to the conserved J-encoded phenylalanine. Sequences without an unambiguous match to a single V gene segment were excluded from the earlier analysis of about 630 of the donors. An earlier analysis of a few hundred of the donors called V segments functional above 56.7% productive rearrangements and segregating when the between-donor standard deviation exceeded 5%. A statistical classification framework was built to diagnose cytomegalovirus status from the catalog of TCR beta chain sequences. In a later analysis, TCR nucleotide sequences were compared against IMGT/GENE-DB human TR gene sequences so that V and J genes could be assigned. A later analysis assigned CDR3 sequences and most-parsimonious VDJ recombination scenarios with the TCRdist pipeline. In a later analysis, every TCR beta chain was defined by the combination of its CDR3 amino acid sequence and its V-gene family, and reads without a unique V-gene family were dropped. To address suspected cross-contamination and a sequencing artifact, a later analysis removed approximately 590 highly shared, low-generation-probability nucleotide sequences. In a later analysis, a clonal expansion index for each public chain was calculated from normalized within-repertoire ranks of inferred template counts. Generation probabilities in a later analysis came from a VDJ recombination model fitted to out-of-frame rearrangements, and those results were checked against IGoR. Hypergeometric tests were used in a later analysis to score TCR-TCR, TCR-HLA and TCR-CMV co-occurrence, with a repertoire-size bias correction applied to the TCR pairs. A later analysis estimated false discovery rates by permuting HLA or CMV assignments 20 times. A later analysis grouped co-occurring TCRs with DBSCAN, adding TCRdist sequence similarity when clustering within HLA-allele-positive subsets. For co-occurrence clustering, repertoires with fewer than 30,000 or more than 120,000 public chains were excluded, along with 5 or 6 repertoires with anomalous nucleotide sharing. TCRdb re-hosts the immuneACCESS table, in-frame sequences only. Its copies lack some clones; in the studies checked, an unresolved V gene accounts for under half of them, and the cause for the rest is not known. V and J calls plus clone size are reproduced from that table; the DNA served to infer D and trimming. Present in this sample are 150,000 to 200,000 clones, around 88% of which were seen just once. Clones ranked in the top ten supply nearly 2% of the sample.

The sequencing sample was made of PBMCs. The chain was built from TRBV19 and TRBJ2-5; the D segment could be TRBD2, given 6 matching bases. The sequence was collected from a woman between 18 and 30 years old in good health and CMV-seronegative. The sequenced DNA: TGTGCCAGTAGTATAGGGGCGCGAGGGAGGGAGACCCAGTACTTC. This gives the protein CASSIGARGRETQYF. With the rest looked up from the reference TRBV19 and TRBJ2-5 genes rather than sequenced, the full variable domain is DGGITQSPKYLFRKEGQNVTLSCEQNLNHDAMYWYRQDPGQGLRLIYYSQIVNDFQKGDIAEGYSVSREKKESFPLTVTSAQKNPTAFYLCASSIGARGRETQYFGPGTRLLVL.